One sample yielded the 2 T cell receptor beta chains listed below, sequenced in a study of spatial heterogeneity in lung cancer. TCRdb redid the calling of the 5' RACE reads with MiXCR, one entry per CDR3 protein. The sample has 1,500 to 2,000 distinct CDR3 sequences; over 20% are singletons. Indicated time point: sample taken at primary tumor resection. Sequenced here: normal lung tissue next to the tumor, sampled at surgery. These receptors were taken from a male donor with early-stage non-small cell lung cancer.

This clonotype is classed as large. This chain's CDR3 is CSVGTLYNEQFF. CDR3 sequence (DNA): TGCAGTGTGGGCACCTTATACAATGAGCAGTTCTTC. This chain connects TRBV20-1 to TRBJ2-1; unclear D gene. This CDR3 has 12 amino acids. The ends were cut back, 7 bases at V and 4 bases at J, with 11 bases in the middle. Germline V lookup: CDR1 DFQATT, CDR2 SNEGSKA (reference sequence).

The chain combines TRBV20-1 with TRBJ1-1, with TRBD1 as a possible D gene (5 bases). Per germline, CDR1 DFQATT and CDR2 SNEGSKA (reference sequence). Trimming took 0 bases from V and 9 from J, leaving 14 bases between them. This CDR3 has 13 amino acids. The CDR3 sequence is CSARERDGVQAFF. The DNA for the CDR3 is TGCAGTGCTAGAGAGAGGGACGGAGTACAAGCTTTCTTT.